The 20 T cell receptor beta chains below come from one sample, sequenced in a study of blood T cells in healthy people across ages (dated by TCRdb to the mid-2010s). The library was obtained by 5' RACE. The sequencer listed for this sample is Illumina HiSeq 2500. The second PCR ran for about 6 to 12 cycles and used a J-beta primer mix along with a sample-barcoded 5' primer. In-frame beta chains were kept once TCRdb had trimmed the public reads at Q25 with fastp and called clones with MiXCR. Identical CDR3 protein sequences are pooled into one entry, listed with their most common genes and DNA. Across this sample there are roughly 800,000 distinct CDR3 sequences, with 58% seen only once. The ten most abundant clones make up approximately 20% of the sample. Sequences were obtained from blood. The receptor set was obtained from a man under 40 in good health.

This chain connects TRBV20-1 to TRBJ2-3; 12 nucleotides match TRBD2. The ends lost 1 base at V and 6 bases at J; junction bases unmatched: 8. This CDR3 is built from 16 residues. From germline, CDR1 is DFQATT and CDR2 SNEGSKA (reference sequence). CDR3 nucleotides: TGCAGTGCTAGAGCCTCAACTAGCGGGAGGCCGGATACGCAGTATTTT. This codes for CSARASTSGRPDTQYF.

The chain has TRBV9 and TRBJ1-1, with D unresolved. V lost 3 bases, J lost 3 bases, and 6 bases lay in between. CDR3 length: 12 amino acids. From germline, CDR1 is SGDLS and CDR2 YYNGEE. CDR3 nucleotide sequence: TGTGCCAGCAGCGAAGGGCACACTGAAGCTTTCTTT. Residues: CASSEGHTEAFF.

This clonotype was found a few times. The chain uses TRBV9 and TRBJ1-1, with 7 bases matching TRBD1. Per the germline V gene, CDR1 is SGDLS and CDR2 is YYNGEE. The CDR3 loop spans 13 amino acids. V dropped 3 bases and J dropped 4; count of bases not matched to a gene: 3. The chain's CDR3 is CASSAGGSTEAFF. The CDR3, as DNA: TGTGCCAGCAGCGCAGGGGGGAGCACTGAAGCTTTCTTT.

The chain joins TRBV12-3 or TRBV12-4 to TRBJ2-3; 7 nucleotides agree with TRBD1. The CDR3 sequence is 14 residues long. V was pared by 10 bases and J by 0 bases, with 7 bases of the junction left unmatched. The CDR3 sequence: CATAPGQSTDTQYF. The CDR3 DNA reads as TGTGCCACCGCGCCGGGACAGAGCACAGATACGCAGTATTTT.

The J gene is TRBJ2-3, the V gene TRBV3-1; D possibly corresponds to TRBD1 (6 bases). The CDR3 sequence is 14 residues long. Germline CDR1 LGHDT, CDR2 YNNKEL (reference sequence). V shed 5 bases and J shed 7 bases, with 16 bases lying between them. The CDR3 nucleotides read TGTGCCAGCAGCACACCTAGCAGGGGAAATACGCAGTATTTT. This encodes CASSTPSRGNTQYF.

V gene TRBV7-2 combines with J gene TRBJ2-3, with 9 nucleotides matching TRBD2. Germline-derived CDR1 and CDR2 are SGHTA and FQGNSA. The CDR3 loop spans 17 amino acids. Trimming removed 5 bases from V and 4 bases from J; junction bases left unmatched: 13. CDR3 region: CASSPHYRAGGADTQYF. CDR3 coding DNA: TGTGCCAGCAGCCCCCATTATCGGGCGGGAGGGGCAGATACGCAGTATTTT.

The V and J genes are TRBV6-5 and TRBJ1-6, with no clear D. This CDR3 spans 13 amino acids. V was clipped by 2 bases and J by 9 bases, with 8 bases between them. Germline CDR1 reads MNHEY; CDR2 reads SVGAGI. This chain's CDR3 is CASSYGPASPLHF. The CDR3 DNA is TGTGCCAGCAGTTACGGTCCGGCTTCACCCCTCCACTTT.

This clonotype was observed a handful of times. V and J are TRBV7-2 and TRBJ2-1, with 7 positions matching TRBD1. Trimming took 7 bases from V and 6 from J; bases not matched to a gene: 12. The CDR3 is 15 residues long. Germline-derived CDR1 and CDR2 are SGHTA and FQGNSA. The CDR3 nucleotides are TGTGCCAGCAACTCCCCTGGGGCAGGGGGCAATGAGCAGTTCTTC. Translated, it gives CASNSPGAGGNEQFF.

The rearrangement joins TRBV15 to TRBJ1-5, with TRBD1 as a possible D gene (5 bases). Between the trimmed V and J ends, which lost 1 base and 3 bases, there was a span of 7 bases. Germline lookup yields CDR1 LNHNV and CDR2 YYDKDF (reference sequence). This CDR3 has 14 amino acids. The DNA for the CDR3 is TGTGCCACCAGCAGAGCAGGGCCCAATCAGCCCCAGCATTTT. Protein: CATSRAGPNQPQHF.

V is TRBV20-1 and J is TRBJ1-1; 9 nucleotides match TRBD1. The germline V gene has CDR1 DFQATT and CDR2 SNEGSKA (reference sequence). The CDR3 has 14 amino acids. V shed 6 bases and J 1 base; nucleotides not matched to a gene: 6. The CDR3 region is CSAARDRENTEAFF. The CDR3 DNA reads as TGCAGTGCCGCCCGGGACAGGGAGAACACTGAAGCTTTCTTT.

The chain couples TRBV20-1 to TRBJ2-7; TRBD2 matches 7 bases. With 7 bases clipped from V and 5 bases from J, the junction kept 11 bases outside the gene matches. This CDR3 comprises 13 residues. The germline CDR1 and CDR2 sequences are DFQATT and SNEGSKA (reference sequence). The CDR3 nucleotides read TGCAGTGGGGCGGCGGGAGTAAGGGACGAGCAGTACTTC. Residues: CSGAAGVRDEQYF.

The rearrangement uses TRBV13 and TRBJ1-6, with a possible D match to TRBD1 (6 bases). Germline CDR1 PRHDT, CDR2 FYEKMQ (reference sequence). The CDR3 totals 15 residues. V was trimmed by 5 bases and J by 7 bases, leaving 15 bases between them. The CDR3 spells CASSRDRTINSPLHF. CDR3 DNA sequence: TGTGCCAGCAGCCGAGACAGGACAATCAATTCACCCCTCCACTTT.

This sequence joins TRBV29-1 and TRBJ2-1; D is possibly TRBD1 or TRBD2 (6 bases each). This CDR3 spans 14 amino acids. V shed 5 bases and J shed 1 base, with 12 bases lying between them. Germline V CDR1 and CDR2: SQVTM, ANQGSEA. The CDR3 sequence is CSVLGGKSYNEQFF. The CDR3 DNA reads TGCAGCGTTTTGGGGGGCAAGTCCTACAATGAGCAGTTCTTC.

The chain joins TRBV3-1 to TRBJ2-1; perhaps TRBD2 as D (6 bases). CDR3 size: 12 residues. Germline CDR1 LGHDT, CDR2 YNNKEL (reference sequence). Trimming pared 1 base from V and 10 bases from J, leaving 8 bases between. DNA for the CDR3: TGTGCCAGCAGCCAAGCTGGGGGGGAGCAGTTCTTC. Translated: CASSQAGGEQFF.

The chain joins TRBV6-5 to TRBJ1-2; D call uncertain. CDR3 length: 12 amino acids. V lost 4 bases to trimming and J lost 3 bases, with 6 bases between them. Germline V gene lookup returns CDR1 MNHEY and CDR2 SVGAGI. The CDR3 reads CASSSWDYGYTF. In DNA, the CDR3 is TGTGCCAGCAGTTCGTGGGACTATGGCTACACCTTC.

The chain carries TRBV20-1 and TRBJ1-6; D perhaps matches TRBD1 (6 bases). This CDR3 contains 20 residues. The V end was cut by 2 bases, the J end by 1 base, with 24 bases between. Germline loops: CDR1 DFQATT, CDR2 SNEGSKA (reference sequence). CDR3 nucleotides: TGCAGTGCTAGATTTCACACAGGGCAAGCAATCTCGTCCTATAATTCACCCCTCCACTTT. This gives the protein CSARFHTGQAISSYNSPLHF.

The J gene is TRBJ1-2, the V gene TRBV15; possibly TRBD1 for D (5 bases). CDR1 and CDR2 (germline): LNHNV, YYDKDF (reference sequence). Trimming left V 3 bases short and J 6 bases short, with 14 bases between. This CDR3 has 14 residues. The CDR3 DNA sequence: TGTGCCACCAGCAGGATGGGGGGGTACCATGGCTACACCTTC. The encoded protein is CATSRMGGYHGYTF.

The rearrangement uses TRBV4-2 and TRBJ1-2, with 7 bases that match TRBD1. The CDR3 contains 13 residues. The germline V gene has CDR1 LGHNA and CDR2 YNFKEQ. V was pared by 7 bases and J by 8 bases, with 10 bases of the junction left unmatched. The CDR3, as DNA: TGTGCCAGCACCTTGACAGGGTCGGGCGGCTACACCTTC. Its translation: CASTLTGSGGYTF.

J is TRBJ2-5 and V is TRBV18, with a tentative D call TRBD2 (5 bases). From germline, CDR1 is KGHSH and CDR2 LQKENI. There are 14 residues in the CDR3. V was trimmed by 1 base and J by 0 bases, leaving 6 bases between them. The CDR3 DNA follows: TGTGCCAGCTCACCACAGGACTACCAAGAGACCCAGTACTTC. Its translation is CASSPQDYQETQYF.

V is TRBV20-1 and J is TRBJ2-3; the D is unclear. V shed 1 base and J shed 4 bases, with 15 bases lying between them. There are 15 residues in the CDR3. CDR1 is DFQATT and CDR2 is SNEGSKA in the germline V gene (reference sequence). CDR3 sequence reads: CSARAPFVAADTQYF. Here the CDR3 DNA reads TGCAGTGCTAGAGCTCCGTTTGTAGCTGCAGATACGCAGTATTTT.